This TCR beta chain emerged from a study of blood T cells in healthy people across ages. Overall study results and limits: The study found TCR beta diversity correlated strongly with naive T cell percentage.

Per germline, CDR1 MNHEY and CDR2 SVGEGT. The CDR3 is made up of 16 amino acids. The V gene end was trimmed by 6 bases and the J gene end by 0 bases; junction bases not matched to a gene: 10. Ten or more counts support this clonotype. As yet, its antigen is unknown. PCR was performed a second time for about 6 to 11 cycles using a sample-barcoded 5' primer and a J-beta primer mix. TCRdb re-called the 5' RACE reads through MiXCR, storing one row per CDR3 protein. The table has roughly 650,000 distinct CDR3 sequences, less than 40% seen once. Donors were systemically healthy Caucasian individuals from Russia aged roughly 6 to 95 years.

The origin of this receptor is a woman of 80 years or more in good health. Sequencing was carried out using blood. This chain uses TRBV6-2 or TRBV6-3 with TRBJ2-7, with TRBD2 identical over 8 bases. The CDR3 is CASRAVAGTASYEQYF. DNA of the CDR3: TGTGCCAGCAGGGCAGTAGCGGGGACCGCCTCCTACGAGCAGTACTTC.